The entry below describes one TCR beta chain. The antigen remains undetermined. The data were obtained in a study of monozygotic twins with inflammatory bowel disease. Study-wide points: Immunosuppressive treatments were not uniform, and this may have added variability to patient repertoires. Reduced clonotype sharing with other individuals was observed in IBD patients relative to healthy twins, especially with disease activity. The authors could not tell different T cell subtypes apart.

The V gene's germline CDR1 is DFQATT and CDR2 SNEGSKA (reference sequence). The CDR3 sequence is 16 residues long. TCRdb reprocessed the 5' RACE reads and stores each CDR3 protein as one record, lacking DNA. The table for this sample gives about 450,000 distinct CDR3 sequences. This sequence was found in a human donor with ulcerative colitis or Crohn's disease, or a healthy co-twin of an affected twin (not recorded which). The sequencing input was blood. The genes are TRBV20-1 and TRBJ2-1; the D gene TCRdb calls, TRBD2, cannot be checked with no DNA. CDR3 residues: CSASLLAGGSYNEQFF.